One sample yielded the 18 T cell receptor beta chains listed below, sequenced in a study of cytotoxic CD8 clonotypes in ibrutinib-treated CLL. Here immunoSEQ multiplex PCR was the method, and the copy in TCRdb shows in-frame clones only, minus some. The data contain 150,000 to 200,000 clones, roughly 77% of them singletons. The sequenced sample was PBMCs, obtained after 12 months of ibrutinib treatment. These receptors were obtained from a human donor with chronic lymphocytic leukemia.

J is TRBJ1-2 and V is TRBV4-2, with 8 positions matching TRBD1. The ends lost 3 bases at V and 4 bases at J; junction bases unmatched: 13. The CDR3 has 17 amino acids. Germline V gene sequence: CDR1 LGHNA, CDR2 YNFKEQ. CDR3 amino acids: CASSHGAAGGEGYGYTF. DNA for the CDR3: TGTGCCAGCAGCCATGGCGCGGCAGGGGGCGAGGGCTATGGCTACACCTTC.

This clone has just one count. The chain links TRBV15 to TRBJ2-7, with TRBD2 identical over 14 bases. J was trimmed by 2 bases and V by 3 bases; bases with no gene match: 12. The CDR3 runs 19 residues. CDR1 and CDR2 (germline): LNHNV, YYDKDF (reference sequence). The chain's CDR3 is CATSRPAGTSGGATYEQYF. The CDR3 DNA reads as TGTGCCACCAGCAGGCCTGCCGGGACTAGCGGGGGTGCAACCTACGAGCAGTACTTC.

The chain employs TRBV7-2 and TRBJ1-2; a possible D gene is TRBD1 (6 bases). V shed 2 bases and J shed 0 bases, with 13 bases lying between them. Germline values: CDR1 SGHTA, CDR2 FQGNSA. This CDR3 spans 16 amino acids. The DNA of the CDR3 is TGTGCCAGCAGCTTATGGAGTCAGGGGCCTAACTATGGCTACACCTTC. Translating it yields CASSLWSQGPNYGYTF.

The chain links TRBV28 to TRBJ2-2; possible D gene TRBD1, 5 bases. The CDR3 extends over 14 amino acids. CDR1 is MDHEN and CDR2 is SYDVKM in the germline V gene. V shed 4 bases and J shed 6 bases, with 12 bases lying between them. CDR3 DNA: TGTGCCAGCAGTTCGAGACAGCTCGCCGGGGAGCTGTTTTTT. Translation: CASSSRQLAGELFF. Drawing the rest from reference TRBV28 and TRBJ2-2, the complete variable domain is DVKVTQSSRYLVKRTGEKVFLECVQDMDHENMFWYRQDPGLGLRLIYFSYDVKMKEKGDIPEGYSVSREKKERFSLILESASTNQTSMYLCASSSRQLAGELFFGEGSRLTVL.

This rearrangement joins TRBV6-1 to TRBJ1-2; the match to TRBD1 covers 8 bases. The CDR3 loop spans 16 amino acids. After removal of 0 bases from V and 5 bases from J, the junction contained 8 bases not matched to a gene. CDR1 is MNHNS and CDR2 is SASEGT in the germline V gene. CDR3 amino acids: CASSEASGTGGYGYTF. The CDR3 DNA is TGTGCCAGCAGTGAAGCCTCCGGGACAGGCGGGTATGGCTACACCTTC.

The chain links TRBV28 to TRBJ1-1, with 10 bases aligning to TRBD1. V shed 3 bases, J shed 6 bases, and the junction held 4 bases outside the gene matches. The CDR3 has 14 amino acids. Germline lookup yields CDR1 MDHEN and CDR2 SYDVKM. The CDR3 DNA follows: TGTGCCAGCAGTTTCCCGACAGGGGGCCCTGAAGCTTTCTTT. As protein: CASSFPTGGPEAFF.

This clone was counted once. The chain recombines TRBV2 with TRBJ2-2; 7 nucleotides line up with TRBD2. CDR1 SNHLY and CDR2 FYNNEI come from the germline V gene. The CDR3 length is 14 residues. J gave up 5 bases and V 8 bases, and 8 bases lay outside the gene matches. The CDR3 is CASVSGRVTGELFF. CDR3 coding DNA: TGTGCCAGCGTTTCAGGGAGGGTGACCGGGGAGCTGTTTTTT.

V gene TRBV27 combines with J gene TRBJ1-2; a weak D match, TRBD1 (5 bases). CDR3 length: 17 residues. Trimming pared 7 bases from V and 4 bases from J, leaving 25 bases between. Germline V gene data show CDR1 as MNHEY and CDR2 as SMNVEV (reference sequence). The CDR3 DNA sequence: TGTGCCAGCAAGTATAGGTTCGATGGGGCGTTAAGCTATGGCTACACCTTC. Translation gives CASKYRFDGALSYGYTF.

This clone was seen more than once but under ten times. This rearrangement joins TRBV28 to TRBJ2-5, with TRBD2 matching 8 bases. CDR1 and CDR2 (germline): MDHEN, SYDVKM. The CDR3 spans 13 residues. Trimming took 6 bases from V and 9 from J; bases not matched to a gene: 9. The CDR3 protein is CASRWPGGGAQYF. CDR3 bases: TGTGCCAGCAGGTGGCCGGGAGGGGGGGCCCAGTACTTC.

The chain couples TRBV5-1 to TRBJ2-2; 8 bases line up with TRBD1. V trimming: 4 bases; J trimming: 1 base; junction bases outside the gene matches: 3. This CDR3 comprises 15 residues. CDR1 and CDR2 from the germline V gene are SGHRS and YFSETQ. CDR3 nucleotide sequence: TGCGCCAGCAGCGTCGACAGGGGGAACACCGGGGAGCTGTTTTTT. Amino acids: CASSVDRGNTGELFF.

V gene TRBV28 combines with J gene TRBJ1-2, with 8 bases identical to TRBD1. The CDR3 has 16 amino acids. Germline V gives CDR1 MDHEN, CDR2 SYDVKM. V lost 6 bases, J lost 8 bases, and 17 bases stayed unmatched. In nucleotides, the CDR3 is TGTGCCAGCAGCCCCCGCGGGACAGGCGTCGGCCAGGGCTACACCTTC. Translating it yields CASSPRGTGVGQGYTF.

This chain's CDR3 is CAISDARASGETQYF. In nucleotides, the CDR3 is TGTGCCATCAGTGATGCCCGAGCGAGCGGGGAGACCCAGTACTTC. The chain links TRBV10-3 to TRBJ2-5; a weak D match, TRBD2 (6 bases). The CDR3 is 15 amino acids. Germline V gene lookup returns CDR1 ENHRY and CDR2 SYGVKD. Trimming removed 3 bases at V and 5 bases at J, with 16 bases between.

V is TRBV7-2 and J is TRBJ2-1; TRBD2 agrees at 11 bases. This CDR3 is built from 16 residues. Per the germline V gene, CDR1 is SGHTA and CDR2 is FQGNSA. V was clipped by 5 bases and J by 9 bases; unmatched bases: 12. This chain's CDR3 is CASSALGLAAVSEQFF. The CDR3, as DNA: TGTGCCAGCAGCGCCCTGGGACTAGCGGCCGTCAGTGAGCAGTTCTTC.

This chain joins TRBV2 and TRBJ2-3; 9 bases align to TRBD1. Germline assignment: CDR1 SNHLY and CDR2 FYNNEI. The V and J ends lost 8 bases and 4 bases, in that order; junction bases with no gene match: 10. The length of the CDR3 is 15 residues. CDR3 nucleotides: TGTGCCAGCGGCTCACAGGGGGCGCAAGCAGATACGCAGTATTTT. Translation: CASGSQGAQADTQYF.

On this clone: At one of its ends the junction is not consistent with the germline gene, which may arise from a read error. This chain joins TRBV28 and TRBJ1-2; perhaps TRBD1 as D (6 bases). Germline CDR1 MDHEN, CDR2 SYDVKM. The CDR3 loop spans 14 amino acids. Written as DNA, the CDR3 is TGTGCCAGCAGTTTCGTTGGCGGGGCCGGACAGCCTTCCTTC. Translated, it gives CASSFVGGAGQPSF.

CDR3 residues: CASSLRWGPYGYTF. The CDR3 DNA is TGTGCCAGCAGTTTACGGTGGGGGCCCTATGGCTACACCTTC. The chain joins TRBV27 to TRBJ1-2, with D possibly matching TRBD1 (6 bases). The V gene lost 2 bases and the J gene lost 4 bases, with 11 bases spanning the gap. CDR3 length: 14 residues. Germline CDR1 MNHEY, CDR2 SMNVEV (reference sequence).

The rearrangement joins TRBV9 to TRBJ2-7, with D perhaps TRBD1 (6 bases). The CDR3 spans 14 residues. CDR1 and CDR2 (germline): SGDLS, YYNGEE. Trimming took 3 bases from V and 6 from J, leaving 16 bases between them. CDR3: CASSATHRVGEQYF. The DNA for the CDR3 is TGTGCCAGCAGCGCGACTCACAGGGTGGGCGAGCAGTACTTC.

CDR3 coding DNA: TGCGCCAGCAGTATAGAATTAGGAAACACCATATATTTT. Its translation: CASSIELGNTIYF. The rearrangement uses TRBV5-1 and TRBJ1-3; no reliable D call. The germline V and J ends were trimmed by 5 bases and 4 bases, with 10 bases remaining between them. Germline values: CDR1 SGHRS, CDR2 YFSETQ. The CDR3 covers 13 residues.